This is a list of T cell receptor beta chains from one sample in a study of T cells in Graves' hyperthyroidism and ophthalmopathy. TCRdb independently ran MiXCR on the multiplex PCR reads; one entry per CDR3 protein. The repertoire holds roughly 580,000 distinct CDR3 sequences, with about 14% as singletons. The specimen sequenced was blood. These receptors originate from a woman aged 25 to 39 with Graves' hyperthyroidism that later progressed to Graves' ophthalmopathy. Both conserved end residues are part of each CDR3. D genes are given only for firm matches. A row's size may be missing; if present it is once, few, many or a size class.

12	TRBV29-1	few	TRBJ1-3	NA	TGCAGCGTTGAATCGACTGGAAACACCATATATTTT	CSVESTGNTIYF
15	TRBV7-9	NA	TRBJ1-4	TRBD1	TGTGCCAGCAGCTGGGGACAGGGTAATAATGAAAAACTGTTTTTT	CASSWGQGNNEKLFF
15	TRBV28	many	TRBJ1-4	TRBD1	TGTGCCAGCAGTAAACCCGGGACAGGACACGAAAAACTGTTTTTT	CASSKPGTGHEKLFF
14	TRBV25-1	few	TRBJ1-1	NA	TGTGCCAGCAGTGAATGGGGGTCAAGAACTGAAGCTTTCTTT	CASSEWGSRTEAFF
15	TRBV6-1	few	TRBJ1-1	NA	TGTGCCAGCAGTGAGCGGGACGGAGGCCGCGCTGAAGCTTTCTTT	CASSERDGGRAEAFF
15	TRBV29-1	many	TRBJ2-2	TRBD2	TGCAGCGTCCGGACTAGCGGCTTTGACACCGGGGAGCTGTTTTTT	CSVRTSGFDTGELFF
15	TRBV27	many	TRBJ2-7	NA	TGTGCCAGCAGTTTCTGGCCGGGAGTTTCTTCCGAGCAGTACTTC	CASSFWPGVSSEQYF
17	TRBV6-8	NA	TRBJ2-7	TRBD2	TGTGCCAGCAGTTACTCGCTAGCGGGAGCCTTGGGCTACGAGCAGTACTTC	CASSYSLAGALGYEQYF
16	TRBV18	many	TRBJ1-6	NA	TGTGCCAGCTCACCAGGAGTGGCCCGGGGGAATTCACCCCTCCACTTT	CASSPGVARGNSPLHF
16	TRBV25-1	many	TRBJ2-3	TRBD2	TGTGCCAGCAGTGGGTCTTCTAGCGGGAGTACAGATACGCAGTATTTT	CASSGSSSGSTDTQYF
15	TRBV6-2/TRBV6-3	many	TRBJ2-1	TRBD2	TGTGCCAGCAACCCTAGCGGGAGATCCTACAATGAGCAGTTCTTC	CASNPSGRSYNEQFF
15	TRBV20-1	few	TRBJ2-7	TRBD2	TGCAGTGCTTACGGGACTAGCGGGAGTGGTTACGAGCAGTACTTC	CSAYGTSGSGYEQYF
14	TRBV6-1	many	TRBJ2-7	TRBD2	TGTGCCAGCAGCATCCTAGCGGGGAGTGGGGAGCAGTACTTC	CASSILAGSGEQYF
13	TRBV30	many	TRBJ1-2	TRBD1	TGTGCCTGGAGTCGAGACAGGGGTTCCGGCTACACCTTC	CAWSRDRGSGYTF
15	TRBV9	NA	TRBJ2-1	TRBD2	TGTGCCAGCAGCTCCACAGCGGGGCGTTACAATGAGCAGTTCTTC	CASSSTAGRYNEQFF
14	TRBV12-3/TRBV12-4	many	TRBJ1-1	NA	TGTGCCAGCAGTTTAGGGCCAGGGAGAACTGAAGCTTTCTTT	CASSLGPGRTEAFF
19	TRBV4-1	NA	TRBJ2-6	TRBD1	TGCGCCAGCAGCCAAGATAACGGACAGGGCGGCTCTGGGGCCAACGTCCTGACTTTC	CASSQDNGQGGSGANVLTF
14	TRBV28	NA	TRBJ1-5	NA	TGTGCCGGCAGTTTATATGGGGGGCGGCAGCCCCAGCATTTT	CAGSLYGGRQPQHF
15	TRBV10-3	NA	TRBJ2-3	TRBD1	TGTGCCATCAGTCTGGACAGGTGGGGCACAGATACGCAGTATTTT	CAISLDRWGTDTQYF
12	TRBV15	many	TRBJ2-7	NA	TGTGCCACCAGCAGCAACTCCTACGAGCAGTACTTC	CATSSNSYEQYF
12	TRBV29-1	many	TRBJ1-1	TRBD1	TGCAGCGTCGTCGAGGGGGCCTTTGAAGCTTTCTTT	CSVVEGAFEAFF
13	TRBV11-2	NA	TRBJ1-3	NA	TGTGCCAGCAGCTTATCTCCTCTGAGCACCATATATTTT	CASSLSPLSTIYF
16	TRBV18	many	TRBJ2-5	TRBD1	TGTGCCAGCTCCACGGCGGACGCCGGGACAGGGGAGACCCAGTACTTC	CASSTADAGTGETQYF
12	TRBV27	many	TRBJ1-1	NA	TGTGCCAGCAGACCTGAGGGGACTGAAGCTTTCTTT	CASRPEGTEAFF
12	TRBV20-1	NA	TRBJ2-5	NA	TGCAGTGCCACAGGGATCCAAGAGACCCAGTACTTC	CSATGIQETQYF
18	TRBV6-5	many	TRBJ1-4	NA	TGTGCCAGCAGTTACTTGACGGGGCCAAAGGCAACTAATGAAAAACTGTTTTTT	CASSYLTGPKATNEKLFF
14	TRBV24-1	many	TRBJ2-3	NA	TGTGCCACCAGTGATTCGACCGGGGGAGATACGCAGTATTTT	CATSDSTGGDTQYF